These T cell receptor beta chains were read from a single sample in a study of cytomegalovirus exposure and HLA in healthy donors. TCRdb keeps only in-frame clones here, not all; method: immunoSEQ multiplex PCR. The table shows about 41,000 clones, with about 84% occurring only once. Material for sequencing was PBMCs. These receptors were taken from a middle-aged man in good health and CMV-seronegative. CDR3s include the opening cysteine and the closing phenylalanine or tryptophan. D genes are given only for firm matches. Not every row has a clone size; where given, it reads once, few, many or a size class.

cdr3_nt: TGCGCCAGCAGCCAAGACCTCGAGGGTTACAGCAATCAGCCCCAGCATTTT
cdr3_aa: CASSQDLEGYSNQPQHF
d_call: NA
clone_size: NA
j_call: TRBJ1-5
v_call: TRBV4-3

cdr3_nt: TGCAGCGTTGTCTCCCGGGAAGGTGAGCAGTTCTTC
cdr3_aa: CSVVSREGEQFF
d_call: NA
clone_size: NA
j_call: TRBJ2-1
v_call: TRBV29-1

cdr3_nt: TGTGCCAGCAGCGCAGGAGGGGCTAGCGGGGGAGACAATGAGCAGTTCTTC
cdr3_aa: CASSAGGASGGDNEQFF
d_call: TRBD2
clone_size: NA
j_call: TRBJ2-1
v_call: TRBV9

cdr3_nt: TGTGCCAGCAGCCAAGGGACTAGCGGGGCCTACAATGAGCAGTTCTTC
cdr3_aa: CASSQGTSGAYNEQFF
d_call: TRBD2
clone_size: NA
j_call: TRBJ2-1
v_call: TRBV7-8

cdr3_nt: TGTGCCAGCAGCCCGGACAGAGACTATGGCTACACCTTC
cdr3_aa: CASSPDRDYGYTF
d_call: NA
clone_size: NA
j_call: TRBJ1-2
v_call: TRBV7-9

cdr3_nt: TGCGCCAGCAGCCCTCGACTAGCTCGGGATGAGCAGTTCTTC
cdr3_aa: CASSPRLARDEQFF
d_call: TRBD2
clone_size: once
j_call: TRBJ2-1
v_call: TRBV5-1

cdr3_nt: TGTGCCAGCAGCCAGGGGGCGGGCTCGGGCGAGACCCAGTACTTC
cdr3_aa: CASSQGAGSGETQYF
d_call: TRBD1
clone_size: NA
j_call: TRBJ2-5
v_call: TRBV28

cdr3_nt: TGTGCCAGCAGTGACGCAGCGGGGGGGTACAATGAGCAGTTCTTC
cdr3_aa: CASSDAAGGYNEQFF
d_call: TRBD2
clone_size: few
j_call: TRBJ2-1
v_call: TRBV6-4

cdr3_nt: TGTGCCAGCAGCTTCGGGGAAAATCAGCCCCAGCATTTT
cdr3_aa: CASSFGENQPQHF
d_call: NA
clone_size: NA
j_call: TRBJ1-5
v_call: TRBV7-6

cdr3_nt: TGTGCCAGCAGCGTGGGAAGGGGGACCTACAATGAGCAGTTCTTC
cdr3_aa: CASSVGRGTYNEQFF
d_call: NA
clone_size: NA
j_call: TRBJ2-1
v_call: TRBV9

cdr3_nt: TGTGCCAGCAGCTTAGGGAGCGGGGGAGGAGAGACCCAGTACTTC
cdr3_aa: CASSLGSGGGETQYF
d_call: TRBD2
clone_size: NA
j_call: TRBJ2-5
v_call: TRBV7-8

cdr3_nt: TGTGCCAGCTCAGTTGGACAGGGGTATAATTCACCCCTCCACTTT
cdr3_aa: CASSVGQGYNSPLHF
d_call: TRBD1
clone_size: few
j_call: TRBJ1-6
v_call: TRBV18

cdr3_nt: TGTGCCAGTAGTATAGTAAGTCGGGATCAGCCCCAGCATTTT
cdr3_aa: CASSIVSRDQPQHF
d_call: NA
clone_size: NA
j_call: TRBJ1-5
v_call: TRBV19

cdr3_nt: TGTGCCAGCAGTGAGGAGGGGATGTCCTACAATGAGCAGTTCTTC
cdr3_aa: CASSEEGMSYNEQFF
d_call: NA
clone_size: NA
j_call: TRBJ2-1
v_call: TRBV2

cdr3_nt: TGTGCCAGCACCAGGGGCGGAAGCTCCTACGAGCAGTACTTC
cdr3_aa: CASTRGGSSYEQYF
d_call: NA
clone_size: NA
j_call: TRBJ2-7
v_call: TRBV28

cdr3_nt: TGCGCCAGCAGTCAATCGGAGGAATACGAGCAGTACTTC
cdr3_aa: CASSQSEEYEQYF
d_call: NA
clone_size: NA
j_call: TRBJ2-7
v_call: TRBV23-1

cdr3_nt: TGTGCCAGCAGTGAAGCGGCTAGCGGGGGTCCCTTGGATACGCAGTATTTT
cdr3_aa: CASSEAASGGPLDTQYF
d_call: TRBD2
clone_size: NA
j_call: TRBJ2-3
v_call: TRBV2

cdr3_nt: TGTGCCAGTAGTGCATTGGGACAGGGGATCACTGAAGCTTTCTTT
cdr3_aa: CASSALGQGITEAFF
d_call: TRBD1
clone_size: few
j_call: TRBJ1-1
v_call: TRBV19

cdr3_nt: TGTGCCAGTAGTATCCAACCAGGGTTGGATACGCAGTATTTT
cdr3_aa: CASSIQPGLDTQYF
d_call: NA
clone_size: NA
j_call: TRBJ2-3
v_call: TRBV19

cdr3_nt: TGTGCCAGCAGCCGTGGACTAGCGGGGGTCACAGATACGCAGTATTTT
cdr3_aa: CASSRGLAGVTDTQYF
d_call: TRBD2
clone_size: NA
j_call: TRBJ2-3
v_call: TRBV5-4

cdr3_nt: TGTGCCAGCAGTGTCACCGGGACTAGCGGGGGTTGTTACTTC
cdr3_aa: CASSVTGTSGGCYF
d_call: TRBD2
clone_size: NA
j_call: TRBJ2-7
v_call: TRBV6-5

cdr3_nt: TGTGCCAGCAGCGCCAACAGGGGGTCGGGGGGCTACACCTTC
cdr3_aa: CASSANRGSGGYTF
d_call: TRBD1
clone_size: NA
j_call: TRBJ1-2
v_call: TRBV9

cdr3_nt: TGTGCCAGCAGCGGGGAGGGGGGCCCCTCCCACAATGAGCAGTTCTTC
cdr3_aa: CASSGEGGPSHNEQFF
d_call: NA
clone_size: NA
j_call: TRBJ2-1
v_call: TRBV5-4

cdr3_nt: TGTTCCAGCAGCGCCGCGAGCGGACAAGAGACCCAGTACTTC
cdr3_aa: CSSSAASGQETQYF
d_call: NA
clone_size: NA
j_call: TRBJ2-5
v_call: TRBV7-9

cdr3_nt: TGTGCCAGCAGTGCGGACAGGGGTAAGGCTTTCTTT
cdr3_aa: CASSADRGKAFF
d_call: TRBD1
clone_size: once
j_call: TRBJ1-1
v_call: TRBV28

cdr3_nt: TGTGCCATCAGTGAGGCAGTTGCCTACGAGCAGTACTTC
cdr3_aa: CAISEAVAYEQYF
d_call: NA
clone_size: NA
j_call: TRBJ2-7
v_call: TRBV10-3

cdr3_nt: TGCGCCAGCAGCCCCGGGGGAGGTCGAGGGTACACAGATACGCAGTATTTT
cdr3_aa: CASSPGGGRGYTDTQYF
d_call: NA
clone_size: NA
j_call: TRBJ2-3
v_call: TRBV4-1

cdr3_nt: TGTGCCAGCAGTCGCGCCATGAGCTCCTACAATGAGCAGTTCTTC
cdr3_aa: CASSRAMSSYNEQFF
d_call: NA
clone_size: few
j_call: TRBJ2-1
v_call: TRBV5-4

cdr3_nt: TGTGCCAGCAGCTCCGGACAGGGGAACTATGGCTACACCTTC
cdr3_aa: CASSSGQGNYGYTF
d_call: TRBD1
clone_size: NA
j_call: TRBJ1-2
v_call: TRBV7-3

cdr3_nt: TGTGCCAGCAGTTTTCGCGACAGGGGGGGAAATCAGCCCCAGCATTTT
cdr3_aa: CASSFRDRGGNQPQHF
d_call: TRBD1
clone_size: NA
j_call: TRBJ1-5
v_call: TRBV28

cdr3_nt: TGTGCCAGCAGCTTGTCAGTGTCTGAAGCTTTCTTT
cdr3_aa: CASSLSVSEAFF
d_call: NA
clone_size: NA
j_call: TRBJ1-1
v_call: TRBV7-9

cdr3_nt: TGTGCCAGCAGCTTAGATCTAGTTCCGCAGTATTTT
cdr3_aa: CASSLDLVPQYF
d_call: NA
clone_size: NA
j_call: TRBJ2-3
v_call: TRBV11-2

cdr3_nt: TGTGCCAGCAGCCATGACCCCACCGGAGTAGGTGACGTCCTGACTTTC
cdr3_aa: CASSHDPTGVGDVLTF
d_call: NA
clone_size: NA
j_call: TRBJ2-6
v_call: TRBV7-3

cdr3_nt: TGTGCCAGTAGTATAGCAGGGGCGACCACAGATACGCAGTATTTT
cdr3_aa: CASSIAGATTDTQYF
d_call: NA
clone_size: once
j_call: TRBJ2-3
v_call: TRBV19

cdr3_nt: TGTGCCAGCAGACCTATCGGGGGCTATGGCTACACCTTC
cdr3_aa: CASRPIGGYGYTF
d_call: NA
clone_size: once
j_call: TRBJ1-2
v_call: TRBV11-2